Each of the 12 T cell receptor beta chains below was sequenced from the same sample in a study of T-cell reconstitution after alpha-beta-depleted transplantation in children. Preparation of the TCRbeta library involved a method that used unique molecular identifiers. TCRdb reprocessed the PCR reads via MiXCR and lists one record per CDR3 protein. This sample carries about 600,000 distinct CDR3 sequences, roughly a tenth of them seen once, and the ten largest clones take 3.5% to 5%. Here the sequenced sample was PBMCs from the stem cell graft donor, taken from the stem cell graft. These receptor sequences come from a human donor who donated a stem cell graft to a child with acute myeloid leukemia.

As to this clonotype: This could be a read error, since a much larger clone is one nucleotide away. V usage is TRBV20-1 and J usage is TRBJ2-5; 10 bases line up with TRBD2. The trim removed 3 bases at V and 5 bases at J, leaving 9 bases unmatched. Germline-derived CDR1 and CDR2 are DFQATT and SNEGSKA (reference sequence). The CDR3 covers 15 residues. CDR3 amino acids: CSASNLAGVRETQYF. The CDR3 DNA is TGCAGTGCTAGTAACCTAGCGGGAGTGAGGGAGACCCAGTACTTC.

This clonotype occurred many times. Here the CDR3 reads CSVDPGGDTQNTGELFF. CDR3 nucleotide sequence: TGCAGCGTTGACCCAGGCGGGGACACCCAGAACACCGGGGAGCTGTTTTTT. The V and J genes are TRBV29-1 and TRBJ2-2, with D perhaps TRBD1 or TRBD2 (6 bases each). Looked up from germline, CDR1 is SQVTM and CDR2 is ANQGSEA. This CDR3 has 17 residues. V was clipped by 3 bases and J by 1 base, with 18 bases between them.

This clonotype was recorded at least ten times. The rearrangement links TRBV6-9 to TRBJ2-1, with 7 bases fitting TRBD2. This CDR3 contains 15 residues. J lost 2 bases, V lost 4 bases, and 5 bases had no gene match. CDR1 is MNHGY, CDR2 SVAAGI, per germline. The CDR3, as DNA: TGTGCCAGCAGTTTCCTCCTAGCGGCCTACAATGAGCAGTTCTTC. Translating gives CASSFLLAAYNEQFF.

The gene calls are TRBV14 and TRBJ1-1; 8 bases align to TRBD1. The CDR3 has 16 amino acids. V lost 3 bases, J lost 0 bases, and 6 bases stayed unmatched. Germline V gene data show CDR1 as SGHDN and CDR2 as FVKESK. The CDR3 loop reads CASSHGQGWVNTEAFF. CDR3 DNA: TGTGCCAGCAGCCACGGACAGGGATGGGTGAACACTGAAGCTTTCTTT.

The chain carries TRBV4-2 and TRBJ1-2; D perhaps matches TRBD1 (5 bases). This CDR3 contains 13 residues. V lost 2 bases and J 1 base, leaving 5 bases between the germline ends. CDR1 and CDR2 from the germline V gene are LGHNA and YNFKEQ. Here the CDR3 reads CASSQQGNYGYTF. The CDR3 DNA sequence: TGTGCCAGCAGCCAACAGGGTAACTATGGCTACACCTTC.

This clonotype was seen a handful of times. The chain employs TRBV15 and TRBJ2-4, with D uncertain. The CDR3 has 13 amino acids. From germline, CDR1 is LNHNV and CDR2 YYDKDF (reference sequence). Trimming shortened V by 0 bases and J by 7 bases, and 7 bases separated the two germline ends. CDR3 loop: CATSRDLENIQYF. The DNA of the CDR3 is TGTGCCACCAGCAGAGATTTGGAGAACATTCAGTACTTC. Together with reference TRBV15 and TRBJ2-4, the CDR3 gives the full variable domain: DAMVIQNPRYQVTQFGKPVTLSCSQTLNHNVMYWYQQKSSQAPKLLFHYYDKDFNNEADTPDNFQSRRPNTSFCFLDIRSPGLGDTAMYLCATSRDLENIQYFGAGTRLSVL.

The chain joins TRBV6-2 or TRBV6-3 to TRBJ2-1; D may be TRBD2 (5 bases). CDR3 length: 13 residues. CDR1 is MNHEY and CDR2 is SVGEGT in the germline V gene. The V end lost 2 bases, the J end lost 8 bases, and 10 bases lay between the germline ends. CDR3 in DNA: TGTGCCAGCAGTTACGACACGGGGTATGAGCAGTTCTTC. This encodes CASSYDTGYEQFF.

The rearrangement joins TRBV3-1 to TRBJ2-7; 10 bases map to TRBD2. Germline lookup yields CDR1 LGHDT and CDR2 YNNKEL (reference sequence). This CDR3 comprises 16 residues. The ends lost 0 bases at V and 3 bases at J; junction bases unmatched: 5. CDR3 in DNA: TGTGCCAGCAGCCAAGAGTTAGCTAGCGGGAGCTACGAGCAGTACTTC. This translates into CASSQELASGSYEQYF.

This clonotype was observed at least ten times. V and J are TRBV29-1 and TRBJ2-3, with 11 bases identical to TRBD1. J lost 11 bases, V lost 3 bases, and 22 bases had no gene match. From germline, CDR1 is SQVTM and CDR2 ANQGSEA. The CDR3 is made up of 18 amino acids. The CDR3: CSVDFLNSWGQGESRQYF. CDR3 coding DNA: TGCAGCGTTGATTTTTTAAATAGTTGGGGACAGGGGGAATCCCGGCAGTATTTT.

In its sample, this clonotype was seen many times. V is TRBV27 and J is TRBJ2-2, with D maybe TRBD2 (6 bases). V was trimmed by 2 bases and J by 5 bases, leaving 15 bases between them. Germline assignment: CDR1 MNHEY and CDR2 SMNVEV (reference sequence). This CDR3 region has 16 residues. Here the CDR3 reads CASSLGLRRGTGELFF. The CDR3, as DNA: TGTGCCAGCAGTTTAGGTCTCAGGAGGGGAACCGGGGAGCTGTTTTTT.

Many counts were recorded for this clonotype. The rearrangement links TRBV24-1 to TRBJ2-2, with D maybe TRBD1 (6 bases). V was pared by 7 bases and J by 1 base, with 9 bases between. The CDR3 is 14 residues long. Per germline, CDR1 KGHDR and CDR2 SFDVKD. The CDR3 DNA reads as TGTGCCACCAGCCCGGACAGGAACACCGGGGAGCTGTTTTTT. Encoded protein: CATSPDRNTGELFF.

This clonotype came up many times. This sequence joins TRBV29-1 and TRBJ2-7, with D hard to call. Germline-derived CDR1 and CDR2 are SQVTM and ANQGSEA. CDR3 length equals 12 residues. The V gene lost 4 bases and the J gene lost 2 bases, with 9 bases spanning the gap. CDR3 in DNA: TGCAGCGTTGTCGCTCCTCCCTACGAGCAGTACTTC. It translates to CSVVAPPYEQYF.